These 5 T cell receptor beta chains came from one sample sequenced in a study of beta chain features in type 1 diabetes. General study findings and limits: Across all four CD4+ subsets, people with type 1 diabetes showed modestly shorter TCRB CDR3s.

The antigens these receptors bind are not known. Isolated RNA was reverse transcribed in full, so expressed TCRB transcripts were sequenced. Measured with immunoSEQ multiplex PCR; TCRdb has only the in-frame clones, and not every one. The sample gives hundreds of thousands of clones, around 15% of which show up once; roughly 0.022% is in the top ten. The sequenced sample consisted of naive CD4+ T cells from blood. The source of these receptors is a man aged 18-30 years with type 1 diabetes.

This clone has only a few counts. Other DNA sequences within the sample encode an identical CDR3. J is TRBJ2-1 and V is TRBV28; 8 bases are a match to TRBD2. Germline CDR1 is MDHEN and CDR2 is SYDVKM. The CDR3 has 15 amino acids. V shed 2 bases, J shed 1 base, and the junction held 1 base outside the gene matches. The DNA for the CDR3 is TGTGCCAGCAGTTTAAGCGGGGGTTCCTACAATGAGCAGTTCTTC. Translated, it gives CASSLSGGSYNEQFF.

This clone was recorded a few times. The V and J genes are TRBV4-1 and TRBJ1-6; no clear D. Trimming shortened V by 0 bases and J by 3 bases, and 15 bases separated the two germline ends. The CDR3 covers 18 residues. CDR1 and CDR2 (germline): MGHRA, YSYEKL. The CDR3 nucleotides read TGCGCCAGCAGCCAAGATCCCGAGGCAGTGGGCTATAATTCACCCCTCCACTTT. Amino acid sequence: CASSQDPEAVGYNSPLHF.

This clone was detected only a few times. This chain uses TRBV5-4 with TRBJ1-3; TRBD1 might be the D (6 bases). The length of the CDR3 is 14 residues. Per germline, CDR1 SGHNT and CDR2 YYREEE (reference sequence). Trimming cost V 4 bases and J 2 bases, with 10 bases left between them. CDR3 loop: CASSLDSTGNTIYF. The CDR3 DNA is TGTGCCAGCAGCCTGGACAGTACTGGAAACACCATATATTTT.

The chain links TRBV9 to TRBJ1-2; possible D gene TRBD1, 5 bases. V lost 4 bases and J lost 0, with 22 bases in between. Germline V gene lookup returns CDR1 SGDLS and CDR2 YYNGEE. The CDR3 has 18 residues. Here the CDR3 DNA reads TGTGCCAGCAGCACACCGGGACTGAGCTACTTAGCTAACTATGGCTACACCTTC. The encoded protein is CASSTPGLSYLANYGYTF.

V is TRBV29-1 and J is TRBJ1-1, with a possible D match to TRBD1 (5 bases). This CDR3 comprises 12 residues. The V gene lost 6 bases and the J gene lost 4 bases, with 12 bases spanning the gap. Germline lookup yields CDR1 SQVTM and CDR2 ANQGSEA. The CDR3 bases are TGCAGCGTAGACAGTGTTAGCACTGAAGCTTTCTTT. This gives the protein CSVDSVSTEAFF.